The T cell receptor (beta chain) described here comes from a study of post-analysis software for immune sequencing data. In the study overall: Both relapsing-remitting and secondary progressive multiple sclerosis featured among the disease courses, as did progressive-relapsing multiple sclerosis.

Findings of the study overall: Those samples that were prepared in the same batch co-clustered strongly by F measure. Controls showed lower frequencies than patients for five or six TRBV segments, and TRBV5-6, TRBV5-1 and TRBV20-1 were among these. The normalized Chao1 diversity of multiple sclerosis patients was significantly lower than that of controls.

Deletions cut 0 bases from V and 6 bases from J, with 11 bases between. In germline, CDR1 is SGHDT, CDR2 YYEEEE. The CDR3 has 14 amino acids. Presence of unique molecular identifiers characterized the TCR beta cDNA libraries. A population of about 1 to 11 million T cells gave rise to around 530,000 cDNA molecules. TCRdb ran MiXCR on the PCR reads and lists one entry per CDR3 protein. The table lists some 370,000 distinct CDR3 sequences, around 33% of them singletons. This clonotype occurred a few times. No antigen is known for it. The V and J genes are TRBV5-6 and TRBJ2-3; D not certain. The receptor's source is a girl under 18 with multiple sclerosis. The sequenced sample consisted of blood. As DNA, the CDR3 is TGTGCCAGCAGCTTGGGGGTCGGGCGGGATACGCAGTATTTT. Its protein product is CASSLGVGRDTQYF.